This T cell receptor beta chain is from a study of shared clonotypes between healthy human individuals. Study background: The study enrolled a couple of women and a few men aged 18 to 49.

CD45RO-negative cells were positively selected for CCR7, leaving out terminally differentiated effector memory CD45RA+ cells. Libraries were prepared by immunoSEQ multiplex PCR; TCRdb keeps only in-frame clonotypes and omits some of them. The sample shows about 870,000 clones, more than 85% of them seen only once. The CDR3 is 13 amino acids. CDR1 SGHTS and CDR2 YDEGEE come from the germline V gene. V dropped 5 bases and J dropped 3 bases, with 12 bases sitting between them. The rearrangement links TRBV5-8 to TRBJ2-7; D may be TRBD2 (6 bases). The origin of this receptor is a man aged 30 to 45 in good health. The sequencing sample was made of naive CD8+ T cells sorted from blood. Here the CDR3 reads CASRVSGDYEQYF. The CDR3 DNA reads TGTGCCAGCAGAGTATCGGGAGACTACGAGCAGTACTTC.